This TCR beta chain was observed in a study of cytomegalovirus exposure and HLA in healthy donors (dated by TCRdb to 2015 to 2018). Concerning the study at large: According to an earlier analysis of 550 to 750 of the donors, about 179 million T cells yielded some 110 million unique TCR beta sequences and around 280 Gb of sequence data. HLA typing covered class I and class II loci at four-digit resolution. All discovery cohort repertoires had been generated on a single sequencing platform. Because of strong linkage in the cohort, five DR-DQ haplotypes were treated as single units for association and clustering. Genome-wide SNP genotypes for about three fifths of the roughly 670 donors were used in a later genetic analysis, which treated that subset as a discovery cohort. Of the 300 to 500 genotyped donors, 81% were placed in the genetic ancestry cluster associated with self-reported Caucasian donors. Rather than using new phenotypic data, the later analysis identified candidate immune exposures from TCR beta sequences and from how often those sequences occurred across donors. Using immunosequencing, the study profiled T cell repertoires from 500 to 800 subjects and related those repertoires to cytomegalovirus serostatus. An earlier analysis of nearly 600 of the donors applied high-throughput TCR beta sequencing to assess whether each TCR beta V gene segment acted as functional or pseudogenic. Donor age, sex, ethnicity and CMV serostatus were collected together with the repertoire data. The study combined high-throughput TCR immunosequencing, statistical association of individual TCRs with disease status, and machine learning to predict cytomegalovirus infection status. The study aimed to test whether cataloging public T cell receptors could reveal signatures of past pathogen exposure. In a later analysis, previously published TCR beta repertoires from 550 to 700 donors were re-analyzed and high-resolution HLA genotyping was added so that TCR occurrence patterns could be studied. On average, roughly 250,000 unique TCR beta nucleotide sequences were sequenced per donor among several hundred genotyped donors of the cohort, with about 19% of those sequences being non-productive. An early release covering 500 to 750 HLA-typed donors comprised roughly 300 gigabases of sequencing data and roughly 86 million unique TCR sequences. The number of typed donors differed by locus: roughly 629-640 for A, B, C, DRB1 and DQB1; some 500 for DQA1; around 610 for DPA1; and some 430 for DPB1. A separate validation cohort of about 110 different subjects was used in addition to the approximately 700-subject first cohort. What the research found in general, with its limitations: Because HLA typing was missing for some donors at each locus, association tests included only the typed subset. For the cohort, immune exposure information was limited to CMV serostatus. When HLA alleles, especially DR and DQ, strongly co-occurred, TCR associations were difficult to assign to individual alleles. The sequencing pipeline was judged likely to have produced a cluster of highly shared sequence variants as a technical artifact. A later analysis associated approximately 17,000 TCR beta sequences with specific HLA alleles at a false discovery rate of 0.05. The study gave a list of more than 150 TCR beta chains associated with cytomegalovirus. Compared with equally common non-associated chains, HLA-associated TCR beta chains in a later analysis were more clonally expanded and had lower generation probabilities. An earlier analysis of approximately 530 of the donors showed that most TCR beta V segments appeared in productive rearrangements either about 90% or about 30% of the time, which broadly matched IMGT annotations. In a later genetic analysis, a missense DCLRE1C variant was associated with V-gene and J-gene trimming of TCR beta chains, and the association was replicated in an independent cohort. In a later analysis, the rate of TCR association differed among HLA loci, with DRB1 alleles having the most associated TCRs and HLA-C alleles having the fewest. Most TCR sequences were seen in very few donors, while some public TCRs were found in many individuals. A later analysis found that most CMV-associated TCR beta chains appeared HLA-restricted, with HLA associations seemingly driven largely by CMV exposure. The cohort was sequenced for TCR beta chains only, and without alpha or paired-chain data the features that could be detected were limited. In vitro tests confirmed that a few of the cytomegalovirus-associated TCR beta chains recognize cytomegalovirus antigens. A further reported finding was that TCR beta sequences accurately predicted the HLA-A and HLA-B alleles for most subjects in the first cohort. According to a later analysis, parvovirus B19, influenza, CMV and Epstein-Barr virus appeared linked to several top co-occurrence clusters. Some IMGT-functional V segments, including TRBV6-2 and TRBV6-3, could not be told apart with the 87-base-pair reads, so those segments were excluded. The authors suggested that the approach could potentially be extended to other disease states and immunological phenotypes. Sequencing depth was assumed to be roughly uniform across donors in the presence/absence analyses, though that assumption may not hold. About 15 rarely observed V segments, including chromosome 9 orphons, were excluded from the earlier analysis of a few hundred of the donors because counts were too low. A later genetic analysis reported fewer N-insertions in productive TCRs among donors in an Asian-associated ancestry cluster than the approximately 670-donor mean. Correlated functional status among segregating V segments might reflect linkage disequilibrium, but an unknown experimental factor could not be ruled out. Cytomegalovirus status was reported to be diagnosed by the classifier with high specificity and sensitivity in both the original and validation cohorts.

On this clone: Its antigen has not been determined. The input lacks base qualities; no much larger clone sits a single base away.

The CDR3 contains 15 residues, cysteine and phenylalanine counted. Only CDR3 DNA remains: 45 bases, in frame from the first base. CDR1 is given as SGHVS and CDR2 as FQNEAQ, both from the germline V gene. V and J lose 1 base and 0 bases, and a span of 9 bases separates them. Libraries were constructed by the immunoSEQ multiplex PCR assay. For the multiplex PCR, a mixture combining 60 forward primers for TCR Vbeta segments and 13 reverse primers for TCR Jbeta segments was used. The CDR3 region of rearranged TCR beta genes was amplified from genomic DNA by a multiplex PCR assay. The Illumina HiSeq System was used to sequence the amplified TCR beta libraries as 87-base-pair reads. In the source study's methods: A later analysis tallied roughly 80 million unique TCR beta chains across the 550 to 850 repertoires, and 10 million to 11 million of those chains were shared by two or more donors. To remove PCR and sequencing errors, raw reads were error-corrected and collapsed into unique sequences using a nearest-neighbor algorithm that merged closely related sequences. Alignment of CDR3 sequences to IMGT reference sequences was used to assign V, D and J gene segments. For a sequence to be retained, a match of at least six nucleotides was required to both a V gene segment and a J gene segment. A rearrangement was called productive if the CDR3 had no stop codons and remained in frame with V and J, and every other rearrangement was called non-productive. Following IMGT convention, CDR3 was defined as the stretch from the second conserved V-encoded cysteine up to the conserved J-encoded phenylalanine. The earlier analysis of 500 to 650 of the donors excluded any sequence lacking an unambiguous match to a single V gene segment. In an earlier analysis of almost 600 of the donors, a V segment was called functional when productive rearrangements were above 56.7%, and segregating when the standard deviation between donors exceeded 5%. To diagnose cytomegalovirus status from the catalog of TCR beta chain sequences, a statistical classification framework was built. In a later analysis, TCR nucleotide sequences were compared against IMGT/GENE-DB human TR gene sequences so that V and J genes could be assigned. A later analysis assigned CDR3 sequences and most-parsimonious VDJ recombination scenarios with the TCRdist pipeline. A later analysis defined each TCR beta chain by its CDR3 amino acid sequence plus V-gene family, and excluded reads lacking a unique V-gene family. In a later analysis, fewer than 600 highly shared, low-generation-probability nucleotide sequences were removed to address suspected cross-contamination and a sequencing artifact. In a later analysis, a clonal expansion index for each public chain was calculated from normalized within-repertoire ranks of inferred template counts. A later analysis computed generation probabilities with a VDJ recombination model fitted to out-of-frame rearrangements, and checked the results against IGoR. A later analysis scored TCR-TCR, TCR-HLA and TCR-CMV co-occurrence with hypergeometric tests, applying a repertoire-size bias correction to TCR pairs. A later analysis estimated false discovery rates by permuting HLA or CMV assignments 20 times. In a later analysis, co-occurring TCRs were grouped using DBSCAN, and TCRdist sequence similarity was added for clustering within HLA-allele-positive subsets. Repertoires with fewer than 30,000 or more than 120,000 public chains were left out of co-occurrence clustering, as were about five repertoires with anomalous nucleotide sharing. Drawn from immuneACCESS, this table holds only the in-frame rearrangements with V and J called that TCRdb kept. Clones are partly lost; checked studies trace under half to an unresolved V gene and leave the rest unexplained. V, J and clone size reflect that table, while D and trimming were determined from the DNA. The sample table holds roughly 100,000 clones, of which 78% were seen once. The top ten hold about 3.5% of the sample.

The cohort comprised fewer than 700 healthy bone marrow donors. At the time of sampling, all cohort members were nominally healthy, though unrecorded immune exposures were likely present. The donor was CMV seronegative and was included in the group of hundreds of seronegative cohort members. Each donor provided a peripheral blood sample, and peripheral blood mononuclear cells were used for TCR beta sequencing. The Qiagen DNeasy Blood Extraction Kit was used to extract genomic DNA from the blood cell samples. This clonotype was obtained from a middle-aged woman in good health and CMV-seronegative. Rearrangement joined TRBV7-8 to TRBJ1-1, with the D gene not clear enough to name. Sequencing was performed on PBMCs. The DNA is TGTGCCAGCAGCTTAGACCTCTCAGTGAACACTGAAGCTTTCTTT. Translated, this gives CASSLDLSVNTEAFF.